This entry describes one T cell receptor beta chain. Antigen unknown. This sample was included in a study of cytomegalovirus exposure and HLA in healthy donors. Healthy donors of bone marrow made up the group. A multiplex PCR was run with 60 Vbeta primers and 13 Jbeta primers. The method was immunoSEQ multiplex PCR; TCRdb's version includes in-frame clones alone and lacks a portion of them. The sample carries 110,000 to 150,000 clones, 76% recorded once. Findings and limits, study-wide: Later analysis demonstrated an association between a missense DCLRE1C variant and TCR beta V- and J-gene trimming. Several V segments, TRBV6-2 and TRBV6-3 among them, could not be told apart and were dropped.

Germline V lookup: CDR1 KGHSH, CDR2 LQKENI. The trim removed 2 bases at V and 9 bases at J, leaving 8 bases unmatched. The CDR3 length is 14 residues. The TCR was taken from a woman aged 40-49 years in good health and CMV-seronegative. The sample comprised PBMCs. This sequence joins TRBV18 and TRBJ1-2; 8 bases are a match to TRBD1. The CDR3 loop is CASSPGQGQARYTF. CDR3 DNA sequence: TGTGCCAGCTCACCAGGACAGGGCCAGGCGCGCTACACCTTC.